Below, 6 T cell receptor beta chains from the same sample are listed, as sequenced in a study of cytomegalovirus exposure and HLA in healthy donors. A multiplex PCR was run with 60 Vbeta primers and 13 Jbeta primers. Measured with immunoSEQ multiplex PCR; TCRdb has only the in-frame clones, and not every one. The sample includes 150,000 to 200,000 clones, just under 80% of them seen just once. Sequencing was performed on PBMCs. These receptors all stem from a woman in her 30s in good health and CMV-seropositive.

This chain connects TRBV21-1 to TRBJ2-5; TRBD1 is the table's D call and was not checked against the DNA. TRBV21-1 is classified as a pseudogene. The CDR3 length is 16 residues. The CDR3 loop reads CAIQFLQGGRGETQYF. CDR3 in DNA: TGTGCCATCCAGTTTTTACAGGGTGGAAGGGGAGAGACCCAGTACTTC.

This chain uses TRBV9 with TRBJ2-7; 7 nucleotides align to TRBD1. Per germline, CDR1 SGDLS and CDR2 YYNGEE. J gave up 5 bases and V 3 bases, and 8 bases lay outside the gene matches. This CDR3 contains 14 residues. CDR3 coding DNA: TGTGCCAGCAGCGGACGACAGGGAACTAACGAGCAGTACTTC. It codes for CASSGRQGTNEQYF.

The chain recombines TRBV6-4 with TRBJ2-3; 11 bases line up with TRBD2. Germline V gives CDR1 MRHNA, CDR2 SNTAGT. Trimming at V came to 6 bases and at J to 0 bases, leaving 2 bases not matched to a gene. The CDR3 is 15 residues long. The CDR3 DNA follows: TGTGCCAGCAGAAGACTAGCGGGAAGCACAGATACGCAGTATTTT. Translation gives CASRRLAGSTDTQYF.

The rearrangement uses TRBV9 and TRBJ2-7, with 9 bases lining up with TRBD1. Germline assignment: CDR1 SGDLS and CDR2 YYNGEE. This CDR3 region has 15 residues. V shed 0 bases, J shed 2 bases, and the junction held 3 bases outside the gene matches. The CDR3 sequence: CASSVGGTGTYEQYF. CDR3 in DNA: TGTGCCAGCAGCGTAGGCGGGACAGGGACCTACGAGCAGTACTTC.

CDR3 coding DNA: TGTGCCAGCGCATACCTAGGGGGGGTTGGTGACCATAGCAATCAGCCCCAGCATTTT. The encoded protein is CASAYLGGVGDHSNQPQHF. This chain connects TRBV28 to TRBJ1-5, with D possibly being TRBD1 (6 bases). Germline CDR1 MDHEN, CDR2 SYDVKM. The V gene lost 8 bases and the J gene lost 0 bases, with 26 bases spanning the gap. There are 19 residues in the CDR3.

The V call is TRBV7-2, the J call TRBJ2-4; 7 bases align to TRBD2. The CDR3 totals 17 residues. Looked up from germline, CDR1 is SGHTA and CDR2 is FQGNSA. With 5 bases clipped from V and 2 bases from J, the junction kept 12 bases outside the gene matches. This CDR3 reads CASSRWVGGGSKNIQYF. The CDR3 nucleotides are TGTGCCAGCAGCCGCTGGGTAGGCGGGGGATCCAAAAACATTCAGTACTTC.